This T cell receptor (beta chain) was captured by sequencing in a study of cytomegalovirus exposure and HLA in healthy donors. About this clone itself: What it recognizes is unknown.

The PCR used 60 Vbeta and 13 Jbeta primers. Profiled with immunoSEQ multiplex PCR; TCRdb holds only in-frame clones, not every one. The sample table includes 130,000 or so clones. Whereas donors were nominally healthy upon sampling, unrecorded immune exposures were probable. The CDR3 extends over 17 amino acids. V dropped 2 bases and J dropped 6; count of bases not matched to a gene: 13. CDR1 SGHTA and CDR2 FQGTGA come from the germline V gene. Study-level points and caveats: Follow-up analysis found HLA locus-dependent TCR association rates, highest for DRB1 and lowest for HLA-C.

Sequencing was done on a sample of PBMCs. This chain joins TRBV7-3 and TRBJ2-3, with TRBD2 identical over 8 bases. This TCR was recovered from a woman between 18 and 29 years old in good health and CMV-seronegative. The CDR3 sequence: CASSLAGGRGFGDTQYF. CDR3 bases: TGTGCCAGCAGCTTAGCGGGAGGAAGGGGCTTCGGGGATACGCAGTATTTT.